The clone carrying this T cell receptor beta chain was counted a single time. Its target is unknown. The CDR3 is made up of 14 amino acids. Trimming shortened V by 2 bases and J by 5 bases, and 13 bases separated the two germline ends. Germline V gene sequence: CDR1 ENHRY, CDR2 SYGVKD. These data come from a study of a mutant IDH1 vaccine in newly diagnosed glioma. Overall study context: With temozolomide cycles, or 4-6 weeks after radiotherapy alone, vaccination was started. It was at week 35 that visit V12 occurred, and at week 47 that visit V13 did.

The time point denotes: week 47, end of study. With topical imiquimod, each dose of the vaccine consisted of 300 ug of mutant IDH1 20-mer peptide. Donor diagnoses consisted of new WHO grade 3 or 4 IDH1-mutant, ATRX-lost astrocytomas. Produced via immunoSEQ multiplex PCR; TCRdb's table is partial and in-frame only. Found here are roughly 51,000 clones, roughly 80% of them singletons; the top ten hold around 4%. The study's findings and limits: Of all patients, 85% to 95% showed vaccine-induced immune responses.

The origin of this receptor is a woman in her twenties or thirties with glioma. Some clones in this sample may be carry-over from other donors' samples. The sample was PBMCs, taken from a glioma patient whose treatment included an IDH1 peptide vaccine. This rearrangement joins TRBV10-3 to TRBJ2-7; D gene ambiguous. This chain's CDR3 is CAISERLATHEQYF. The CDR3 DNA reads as TGTGCCATCAGTGAGAGGCTGGCGACCCACGAGCAGTACTTC.